The 23 T cell receptor beta chains below come from one sample, sequenced in a study of PD-L1 blockade in urothelial cancer. The assay was immunoSEQ multiplex PCR, and TCRdb's table has in-frame clones only and misses some. The sample has approximately 79,000 clones, roughly 87% seen once; the top ten hold over 5%. The specimen was PBMCs, collected around atezolizumab (anti-PD-L1) treatment. The source of these receptors is a woman in her 70s with urothelial cancer.

The gene calls are TRBV7-9 and TRBJ2-1; 7 bases match TRBD2. Germline CDR1 SEHNR, CDR2 FQNEAQ (reference sequence). With V trimmed by 7 bases and J by 10 bases, 7 bases remained unmatched. This CDR3 comprises 12 residues. CDR3 loop: CASTGEGREQFF. CDR3 bases: TGTGCCAGCACGGGGGAGGGCCGGGAGCAGTTCTTC.

The V gene is TRBV5-1, the J gene TRBJ1-1; 7 bases fit TRBD1. Germline V CDR1 and CDR2: SGHRS, YFSETQ. V was clipped by 1 base and J by 5 bases; unmatched bases: 5. This CDR3 is built from 14 residues. CDR3: CASSLRGPRTEAFF. The CDR3 DNA reads TGCGCCAGCAGCTTGAGGGGGCCGAGGACTGAAGCTTTCTTT. Supplemented by reference TRBV5-1 and TRBJ1-1, the full variable domain reads KAGVTQTPRYLIKTRGQQVTLSCSPISGHRSVSWYQQTPGQGLQFLFEYFSETQRNKGNFPGRFSGRQFSNSRSEMNVSTLELGDSALYLCASSLRGPRTEAFFGQGTRLTVV.

The rearrangement joins TRBV5-4 to TRBJ2-1, with TRBD1 identical over 9 bases. The CDR3 is made up of 16 amino acids. The V gene's germline CDR1 is SGHNT and CDR2 YYREEE (reference sequence). The junction had 10 bases not matched to a gene; V was cut back by 0 bases and J by 9 bases. This chain's CDR3 is CASSLAGQGIPGEQFF. CDR3 in DNA: TGTGCCAGCAGCTTGGCCGGACAGGGGATCCCGGGTGAGCAGTTCTTC. The entire variable domain, with the rest obtained from reference TRBV5-4 and TRBJ2-1, is as follows: ETGVTQSPTHLIKTRGQQVTLRCSSQSGHNTVSWYQQALGQGPQFIFQYYREEENGRGNFPPRFSGLQFPNYSSELNVNALELDDSALYLCASSLAGQGIPGEQFFGPGTRLTVL.

The genes are TRBV11-3 and TRBJ2-1; 7 nucleotides agree with TRBD2. The CDR3 is 16 residues long. V was clipped by 2 bases and J by 8 bases; unmatched bases: 12. The germline CDR1 and CDR2 sequences are SGHNT and YENEEA. This CDR3 reads CASSLNGGSSLYEQFF. CDR3 sequence (DNA): TGTGCCAGCAGCTTAAACGGCGGGAGTAGTTTATATGAGCAGTTCTTC. Looking up the rest from reference TRBV11-3 and TRBJ2-1 gives the full variable domain: EAGVVQSPRYKIIEKKQPVAFWCNPISGHNTLYWYLQNLGQGPELLIRYENEEAVDDSQLPKDRFSAERLKGVDSTLKIQPAELGDSAVYLCASSLNGGSSLYEQFFGPGTRLTVL.

This CDR3 is CASSGQGLRYEQYF. As DNA, the CDR3 is TGTGCCAGCAGTGGACAGGGGCTTCGGTACGAGCAGTACTTC. The V gene is TRBV6-1, the J gene TRBJ2-7; 8 bases are shared with TRBD1. Germline assignment: CDR1 MNHNS and CDR2 SASEGT. The J segment lost 4 bases and the V segment lost 4 bases, leaving 6 bases of the junction unmatched. This CDR3 spans 14 amino acids.

This chain links TRBV4-1 with TRBJ2-1; 7 nucleotides line up with TRBD2. The CDR3 spans 16 residues. With V trimmed by 1 base and J by 0 bases, 3 bases remained unmatched. Germline CDR1 and CDR2: MGHRA and YSYEKL. The CDR3 DNA follows: TGCGCCAGCAGCCAAGGACTAGCCAGCTCCTACAATGAGCAGTTCTTC. Amino acids: CASSQGLASSYNEQFF.

The chain links TRBV7-9 to TRBJ2-2, with a tentative D call TRBD2 (5 bases). Trimming removed 3 bases at V and 5 bases at J, with 7 bases between. Germline lookup yields CDR1 SEHNR and CDR2 FQNEAQ (reference sequence). The CDR3 is made up of 13 amino acids. The CDR3 spells CASSLRETGELFF. For the CDR3, the DNA is TGTGCCAGCAGCTTGAGGGAAACCGGGGAGCTGTTTTTT.

This clone was seen only a few times. The chain recombines TRBV9 with TRBJ1-4; D is uncertain. Per the germline V gene, CDR1 is SGDLS and CDR2 is YYNGEE. The CDR3 is 16 amino acids. The ends were cut back, 0 bases at V and 0 bases at J, with 9 bases in the middle. The CDR3 DNA is TGTGCCAGCAGCGTAGAGCGGGTTGCAACTAATGAAAAACTGTTTTTT. Translation: CASSVERVATNEKLFF.

V usage is TRBV7-8 and J usage is TRBJ2-3; TRBD2 matches at 10 bases. With V trimmed by 1 base and J by 6 bases, 7 bases remained unmatched. The CDR3 length is 16 residues. Germline V gene sequence: CDR1 SGHVS, CDR2 FQNEAQ. The CDR3 DNA sequence: TGTGCCAGCAGCTTAGTCCAGGGACTAGCGTTTGATACGCAGTATTTT. Protein product: CASSLVQGLAFDTQYF.

The chain employs TRBV10-2 and TRBJ2-4; D remains ambiguous. CDR3 length: 14 amino acids. Trimming pared 0 bases from V and 7 bases from J, leaving 10 bases between. Germline V gene lookup returns CDR1 WSHSY and CDR2 SAAADI. Here the CDR3 DNA reads TGCGCCAGCAGTGAGTCGAAGCTTGAGAACATTCAGTACTTC. It encodes CASSESKLENIQYF.

This chain connects TRBV5-1 to TRBJ2-3; D gene uncertain. The CDR3 loop spans 15 amino acids. The germline V and J ends were trimmed by 0 bases and 1 base, with 9 bases remaining between them. Germline CDR1 reads SGHRS; CDR2 reads YFSETQ. CDR3 nucleotides: TGCGCCAGCAGCTTGGCCCTCGAGGGCACAGATACGCAGTATTTT. It is translated as CASSLALEGTDTQYF.

The chain has TRBV27 and TRBJ2-5, with 10 bases identical to TRBD2. Looked up from germline, CDR1 is MNHEY and CDR2 is SMNVEV (reference sequence). The CDR3 is 17 residues long. The junction had 9 bases not matched to a gene; V was cut back by 0 bases and J by 5 bases. This CDR3 reads CASSLSHFGTSVETQYF. The CDR3 DNA reads as TGTGCCAGCAGTTTATCTCACTTTGGGACTAGCGTGGAGACCCAGTACTTC.

This chain links TRBV6-6 with TRBJ2-1; D is ambiguous. Between the trimmed V and J ends, which lost 7 bases and 6 bases, there was a span of 7 bases. This CDR3 is 11 amino acids long. The germline gives CDR1 MNHNY, CDR2 SVGAGI (reference sequence). The chain's CDR3 is CASTRGNEQFF. As DNA, the CDR3 is TGTGCCAGCACCAGAGGCAATGAGCAGTTCTTC.

V usage is TRBV5-1 and J usage is TRBJ2-5, with D tentatively TRBD1 (5 bases). The CDR3 runs to 15 residues. The germline V and J ends were trimmed by 1 base and 5 bases, with 15 bases remaining between them. Germline V gene sequence: CDR1 SGHRS, CDR2 YFSETQ. CDR3: CASSLSSGLGETQYF. For the CDR3, the DNA is TGCGCCAGCAGCTTGTCCTCAGGGCTGGGGGAGACCCAGTACTTC.

The chain links TRBV5-1 to TRBJ1-5; D unclear. The CDR3 is made up of 14 amino acids. CDR1 is SGHRS, CDR2 YFSETQ, per germline. Between the trimmed V and J ends, which lost 4 bases and 5 bases, there was a span of 13 bases. In DNA, the CDR3 is TGCGCCAGCAGCCAGGTATCCGGTGATCAGCCCCAGCATTTT. It yields the protein CASSQVSGDQPQHF.

The chain recombines TRBV19 with TRBJ2-3, with 13 bases matching TRBD2. Germline V gene sequence: CDR1 LNHDA, CDR2 SQIVND (reference sequence). CDR3 length: 14 amino acids. J was trimmed by 3 bases and V by 8 bases; bases with no gene match: 2. The CDR3 DNA sequence: TGTGCCAGTCGACTAGCGGGAGGAACAGATACGCAGTATTTT. It specifies CASRLAGGTDTQYF.

This clone was counted once. This chain connects TRBV5-1 to TRBJ1-1, with D hard to call. Trimming shortened V by 5 bases and J by 4 bases, and 12 bases separated the two germline ends. This CDR3 region has 13 residues. Germline CDR1 reads SGHRS; CDR2 reads YFSETQ. The CDR3 DNA sequence: TGCGCCAGCAGGGTGCCGACGGGCACTGAAGCTTTCTTT. Translation: CASRVPTGTEAFF.

CDR3 bases: TGTGCCAGCAGGGAAACACCGGGACACGGACCCTACGAGCAGTACTTC. The encoded protein is CASRETPGHGPYEQYF. The gene calls are TRBV6-1 and TRBJ2-7, with a weak D call TRBD1 (6 bases). Trimming took 6 bases from V and 2 from J, leaving 20 bases between them. Germline V lookup: CDR1 MNHNS, CDR2 SASEGT. The CDR3 length is 16 residues.

V usage is TRBV7-6 and J usage is TRBJ1-6; D perhaps matches TRBD1 (6 bases). The CDR3 is 15 residues long. Trimming removed 5 bases from V and 5 bases from J, with 13 bases in between. CDR1 is SGHVS, CDR2 FNYEAQ, per germline. CDR3 nucleotide sequence: TGTGCCAGCAGCCCGGGGCACAGGGATAATTCACCCCTCCACTTT. It encodes CASSPGHRDNSPLHF.

This sequence joins TRBV18 and TRBJ2-7; 12 positions agree with TRBD1. The V gene's germline CDR1 is KGHSH and CDR2 LQKENI. The ends lost 5 bases at V and 2 bases at J; junction bases unmatched: 19. This CDR3 spans 20 amino acids. In DNA form, the CDR3 reads TGTGCCAGCTCATTCTCCGGGTCCTTGGGGACAGGGGGCGTAACCTACGAGCAGTACTTC. The encoded protein is CASSFSGSLGTGGVTYEQYF.

This rearrangement joins TRBV19 to TRBJ1-2; D remains unclear. The length of the CDR3 is 13 residues. CDR1 is LNHDA and CDR2 is SQIVND in the germline V gene (reference sequence). The germline V and J ends were trimmed by 4 bases and 6 bases, with 12 bases remaining between them. The CDR3 is CASSTRHGDGYTF. The CDR3 DNA follows: TGTGCCAGTAGTACACGACATGGCGATGGCTACACCTTC.

In this sample, this clone turned up a few times. The chain uses TRBV28 and TRBJ2-7; 8 bases are shared with TRBD2. The CDR3 consists of 14 residues. The V and J ends lost 3 bases and 3 bases, in that order; junction bases with no gene match: 4. Germline CDR1 and CDR2: MDHEN and SYDVKM. The CDR3 region has the DNA TGTGCCAGCAGTTTTGTAGCGGGGATCTACGAGCAGTACTTC. Translating it yields CASSFVAGIYEQYF.

V usage is TRBV2 and J usage is TRBJ2-7; TRBD2 agrees at 12 bases. Unmatched junction bases numbered 5, after V lost 2 bases and J lost 3 bases. This CDR3 region has 16 residues. Germline CDR1 SNHLY, CDR2 FYNNEI. The DNA of the CDR3 is TGTGCCAGCAGTGAAAGGCGGACTAGCGGGGTCTACGAGCAGTACTTC. Its protein is CASSERRTSGVYEQYF.